The T cell receptor beta chain under discussion was sequenced for a study of cytomegalovirus exposure and HLA in healthy donors. Study-wide results and caveats: The productive fraction for most TCR beta V segments was about 87% or about 30% in an earlier analysis. Three CMV-associated chains proved CMV antigen-specific in vitro.

PCR primers comprised 60 Vbeta and 13 Jbeta primers. Assay used: immunoSEQ multiplex PCR; TCRdb lists only in-frame clones, some missing. The repertoire holds 250,000 to 300,000 clones, with around four fifths as singletons. This CDR3 has 14 residues. In germline, CDR1 is SGHDT, CDR2 YYEEEE. The V end lost 4 bases, the J end lost 0 bases, and 8 bases lay between the germline ends. Concerning this clone: The antigen remains undetermined.

The sample taken for sequencing was PBMCs. This receptor was identified in a woman in her forties in good health and CMV-seropositive. This chain connects TRBV5-6 to TRBJ2-4, with D possibly matching TRBD1 (6 bases). CDR3 sequence (DNA): TGTGCCAGCAGCCAACAGGGAGCCAAAAACATTCAGTACTTC. Translating gives CASSQQGAKNIQYF.